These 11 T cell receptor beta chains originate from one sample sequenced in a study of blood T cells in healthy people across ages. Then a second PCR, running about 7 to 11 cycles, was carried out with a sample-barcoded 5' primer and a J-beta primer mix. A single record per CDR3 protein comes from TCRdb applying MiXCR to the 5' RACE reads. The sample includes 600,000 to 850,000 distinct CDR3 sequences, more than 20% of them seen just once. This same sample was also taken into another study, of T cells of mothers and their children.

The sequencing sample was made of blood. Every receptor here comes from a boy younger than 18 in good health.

CDR3 region: CASSPQWSNQPQHF. In DNA, the CDR3 is TGTGCCAGCAGCCCCCAATGGAGCAATCAGCCCCAGCATTTT. This chain uses TRBV28 with TRBJ1-5; D is undetermined. V was shortened by 6 bases and J by 1 base, with 10 bases between the two germline ends. Germline-derived CDR1 and CDR2 are MDHEN and SYDVKM. This CDR3 has 14 residues.

The CDR3 DNA reads TGTGCCAGCAGCTTAGAGGCAGGGAAGAACTATGGCTACACCTTC. Amino acids: CASSLEAGKNYGYTF. This chain joins TRBV7-3 and TRBJ1-2, with TRBD1 as a possible D gene (5 bases). Germline V gives CDR1 SGHTA, CDR2 FQGTGA. Trimming stripped 2 bases from V and 2 bases from J, with 12 bases between. CDR3 size: 15 residues.

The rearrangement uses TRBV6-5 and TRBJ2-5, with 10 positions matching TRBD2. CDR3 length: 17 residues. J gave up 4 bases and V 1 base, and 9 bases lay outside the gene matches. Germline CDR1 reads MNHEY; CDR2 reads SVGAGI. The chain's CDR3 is CASSYYLAGDIGETQYF. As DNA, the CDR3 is TGTGCCAGCAGTTACTACCTAGCGGGAGATATAGGAGAGACCCAGTACTTC.

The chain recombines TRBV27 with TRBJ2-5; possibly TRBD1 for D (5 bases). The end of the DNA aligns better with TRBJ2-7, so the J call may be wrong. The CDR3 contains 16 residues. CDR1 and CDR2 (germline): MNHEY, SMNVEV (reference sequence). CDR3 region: CASSLSSQGLSYEQYF. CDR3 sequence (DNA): TGTGCCAGCAGTTTATCTTCGCAGGGCTTATCCTACGAGCAGTACTTC.

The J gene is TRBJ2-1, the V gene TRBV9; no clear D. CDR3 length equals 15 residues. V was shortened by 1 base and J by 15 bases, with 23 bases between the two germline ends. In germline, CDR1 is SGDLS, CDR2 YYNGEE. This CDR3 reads CASSVPDPLNPDMFF. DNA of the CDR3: TGTGCCAGCAGCGTACCGGACCCCTTAAACCCAGACATGTTCTTC.

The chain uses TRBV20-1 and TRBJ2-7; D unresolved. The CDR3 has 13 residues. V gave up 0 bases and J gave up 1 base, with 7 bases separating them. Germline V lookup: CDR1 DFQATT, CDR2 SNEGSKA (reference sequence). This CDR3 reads CSARDLWSYEQYF. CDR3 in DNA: TGCAGTGCTAGAGATTTGTGGTCCTACGAGCAGTACTTC.

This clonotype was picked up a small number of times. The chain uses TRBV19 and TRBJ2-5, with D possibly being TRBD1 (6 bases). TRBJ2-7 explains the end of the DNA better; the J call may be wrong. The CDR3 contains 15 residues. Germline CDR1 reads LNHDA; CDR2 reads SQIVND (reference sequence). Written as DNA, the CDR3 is TGTGCCAGTAGTATATCGGGACAAGGCTCCTACGAGCAGTACTTC. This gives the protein CASSISGQGSYEQYF.

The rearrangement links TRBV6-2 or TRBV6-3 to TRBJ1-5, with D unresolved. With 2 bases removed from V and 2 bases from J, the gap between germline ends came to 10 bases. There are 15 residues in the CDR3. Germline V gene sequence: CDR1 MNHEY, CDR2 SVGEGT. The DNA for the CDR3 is TGTGCCAGCAGTTACACGGCCGCCGGCAATCAGCCCCAGCATTTT. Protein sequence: CASSYTAAGNQPQHF.

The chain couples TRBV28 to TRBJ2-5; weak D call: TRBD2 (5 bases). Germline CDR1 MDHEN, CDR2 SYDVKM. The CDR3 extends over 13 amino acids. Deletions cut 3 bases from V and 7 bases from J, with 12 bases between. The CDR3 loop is CASSFTAAGTQYF. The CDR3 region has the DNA TGTGCCAGCAGTTTTACAGCCGCGGGGACCCAGTACTTC.

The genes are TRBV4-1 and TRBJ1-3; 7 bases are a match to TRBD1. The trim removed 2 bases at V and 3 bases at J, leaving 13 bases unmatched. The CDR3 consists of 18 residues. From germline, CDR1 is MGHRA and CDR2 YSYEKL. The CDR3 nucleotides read TGCGCCAGCAGCCAACCTGGGATCGACAGGGCGGATGGAAACACCATATATTTT. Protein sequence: CASSQPGIDRADGNTIYF.

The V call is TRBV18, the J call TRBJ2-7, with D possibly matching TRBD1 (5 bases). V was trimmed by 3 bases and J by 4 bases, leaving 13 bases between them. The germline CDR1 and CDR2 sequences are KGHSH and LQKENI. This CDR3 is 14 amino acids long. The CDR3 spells CASSPSRESYEQYF. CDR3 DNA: TGTGCCAGCTCACCCTCCAGGGAAAGTTACGAGCAGTACTTC.